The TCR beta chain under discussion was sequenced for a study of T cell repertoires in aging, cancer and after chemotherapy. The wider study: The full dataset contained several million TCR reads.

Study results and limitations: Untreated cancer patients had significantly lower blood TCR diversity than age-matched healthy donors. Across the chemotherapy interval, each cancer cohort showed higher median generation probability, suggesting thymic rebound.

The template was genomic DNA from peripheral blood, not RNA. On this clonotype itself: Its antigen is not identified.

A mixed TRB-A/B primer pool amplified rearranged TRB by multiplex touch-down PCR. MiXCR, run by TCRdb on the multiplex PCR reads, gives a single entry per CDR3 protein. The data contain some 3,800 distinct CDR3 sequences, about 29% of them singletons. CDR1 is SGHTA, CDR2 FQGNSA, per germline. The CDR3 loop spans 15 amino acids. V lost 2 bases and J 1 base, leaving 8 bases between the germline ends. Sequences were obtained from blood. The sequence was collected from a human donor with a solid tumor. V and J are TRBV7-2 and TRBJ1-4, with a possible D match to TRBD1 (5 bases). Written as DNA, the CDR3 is TGTGCCAGCAGCTTATTGGGGGGAACTAATGAAAAACTGTTTTTT. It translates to CASSLLGGTNEKLFF.